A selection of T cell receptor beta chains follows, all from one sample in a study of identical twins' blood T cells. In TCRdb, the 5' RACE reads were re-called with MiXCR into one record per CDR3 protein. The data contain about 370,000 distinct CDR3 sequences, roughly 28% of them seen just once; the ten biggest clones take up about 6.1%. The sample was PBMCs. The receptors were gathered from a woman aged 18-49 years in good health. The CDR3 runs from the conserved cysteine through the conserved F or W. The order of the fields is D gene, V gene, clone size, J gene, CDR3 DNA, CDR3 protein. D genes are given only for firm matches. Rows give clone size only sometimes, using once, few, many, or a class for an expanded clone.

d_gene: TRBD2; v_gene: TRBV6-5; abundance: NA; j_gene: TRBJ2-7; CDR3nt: TGTACCAGCAGTTACACCCACTGGGCTAGCGGAGTATACGAGCAGTACTTC; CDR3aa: CTSSYTHWASGVYEQYF
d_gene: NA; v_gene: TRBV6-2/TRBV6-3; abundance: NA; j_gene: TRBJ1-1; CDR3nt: TGTGCCAGCAGGCTGTCTGGGTACACTGAAGCTTTCTTT; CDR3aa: CASRLSGYTEAFF
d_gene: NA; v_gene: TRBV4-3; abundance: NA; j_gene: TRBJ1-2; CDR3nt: TGCGCCAGCAGCCAAGAAATTTCTAACTATGGCTACACCTTC; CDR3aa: CASSQEISNYGYTF
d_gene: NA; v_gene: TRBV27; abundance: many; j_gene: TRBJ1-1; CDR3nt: TGTGCCAGCAGTTTTAGGAGGGATAGGACTGAAGCTTTCTTT; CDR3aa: CASSFRRDRTEAFF
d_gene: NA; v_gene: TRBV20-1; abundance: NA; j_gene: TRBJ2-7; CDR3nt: TGCAGTGCTAGAGTACCCACTAGGGAGCAGTACTTC; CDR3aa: CSARVPTREQYF
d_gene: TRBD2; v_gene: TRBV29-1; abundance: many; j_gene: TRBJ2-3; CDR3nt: TGCAGCGCCCGTCGACTAGCTGTCACAGATACGCAGTATTTT; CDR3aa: CSARRLAVTDTQYF
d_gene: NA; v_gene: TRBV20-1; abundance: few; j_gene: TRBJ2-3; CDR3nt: TGCAGTGCTAGAGATTTTTACACCCCCACAGATACGCAGTATTTT; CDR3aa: CSARDFYTPTDTQYF
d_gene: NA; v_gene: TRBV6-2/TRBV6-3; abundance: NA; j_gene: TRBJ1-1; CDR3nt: TGTGCCAGCAGTTACTGGGACACTGAAGCTTTCTTT; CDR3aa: CASSYWDTEAFF
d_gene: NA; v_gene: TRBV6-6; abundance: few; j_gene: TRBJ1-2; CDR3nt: TGTGCCAGCAGTCCTCAGGGACCCATGGGAGGCTACACCTTC; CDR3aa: CASSPQGPMGGYTF
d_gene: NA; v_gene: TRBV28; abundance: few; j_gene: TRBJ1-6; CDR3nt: TGTGCCAGCAGTTTTTCCTCCAACTCCTATAATTCACCCCTCCACTTT; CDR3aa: CASSFSSNSYNSPLHF
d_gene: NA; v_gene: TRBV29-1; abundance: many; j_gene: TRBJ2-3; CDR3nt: TGCAGCGTTGGAAGCCTTCGGACAGATACGCAGTATTTT; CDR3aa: CSVGSLRTDTQYF
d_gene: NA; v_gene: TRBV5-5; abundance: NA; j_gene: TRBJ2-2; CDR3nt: TGTGCCAGCACCCGGACCTCCAACACCGGGGAGCTGTTTTTT; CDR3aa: CASTRTSNTGELFF
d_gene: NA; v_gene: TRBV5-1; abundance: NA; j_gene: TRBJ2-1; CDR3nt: TGCGCCAGCAGCTTGGGGGGGAAGGACAATGAGCAGTTCTTC; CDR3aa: CASSLGGKDNEQFF
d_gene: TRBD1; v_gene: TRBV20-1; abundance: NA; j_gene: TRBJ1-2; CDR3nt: TGCAGTGCTCCTCCTACAGGGGAGGATTATGGCTACACCTTC; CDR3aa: CSAPPTGEDYGYTF
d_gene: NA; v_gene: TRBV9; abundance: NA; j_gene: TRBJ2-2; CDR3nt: TGTGCCAGCAGCCCAACGCACGCACCGAGGAACACCGGGGAGCTGTTTTTT; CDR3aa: CASSPTHAPRNTGELFF
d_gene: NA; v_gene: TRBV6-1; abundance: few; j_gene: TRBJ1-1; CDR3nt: TGTGCCAGCCTTGTAGGACTCAACACTGAAGCTTTCTTT; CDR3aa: CASLVGLNTEAFF
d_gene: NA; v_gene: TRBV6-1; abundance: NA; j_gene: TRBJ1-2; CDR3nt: TGTGCCAGCAGTGAAGCGCCCCGGGCTGACTATGGCTACACCTTC; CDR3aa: CASSEAPRADYGYTF
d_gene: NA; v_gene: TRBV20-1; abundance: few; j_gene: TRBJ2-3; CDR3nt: TGCAGTGCTAGATCCGCTATCCCTAGCACAGATACGCAGTATTTT; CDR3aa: CSARSAIPSTDTQYF
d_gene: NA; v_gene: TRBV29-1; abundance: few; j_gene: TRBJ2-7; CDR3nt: TGCAGCGTTGAGAGACAGGGAGGTGGGCAGTACTTC; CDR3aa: CSVERQGGGQYF
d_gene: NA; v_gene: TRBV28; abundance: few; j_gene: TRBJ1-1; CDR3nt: TGTGCCAGCAATGACGCTTTCTTT; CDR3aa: CASNDAFF
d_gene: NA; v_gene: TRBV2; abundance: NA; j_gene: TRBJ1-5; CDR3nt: TGTGCCAGCAGTGTGACAGGACAGAGTTATAGCAATCAGCCCCAGCATTTT; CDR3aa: CASSVTGQSYSNQPQHF
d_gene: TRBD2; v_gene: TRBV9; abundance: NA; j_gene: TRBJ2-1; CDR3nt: TGTGCCAGCAGCGTAGTTAGCGGGAGTACCTACAATGAGCAGTTCTTC; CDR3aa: CASSVVSGSTYNEQFF
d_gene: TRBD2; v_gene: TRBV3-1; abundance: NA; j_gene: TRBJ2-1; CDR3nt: TGTGCCAGCAGCCTGGGACTAGGAGTTAGTGGGCAGTTCTTC; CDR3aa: CASSLGLGVSGQFF
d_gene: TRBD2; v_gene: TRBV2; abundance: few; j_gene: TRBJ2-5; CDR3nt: TGTGCCAGCACCACACCACTAGCGGTGGTAAGCCAAGAGACCCAGTACTTC; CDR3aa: CASTTPLAVVSQETQYF
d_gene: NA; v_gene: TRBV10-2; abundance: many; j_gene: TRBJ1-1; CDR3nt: TGCGCCAGCAGTCGGACTGGGTCTGAAGCTTTCTTT; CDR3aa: CASSRTGSEAFF
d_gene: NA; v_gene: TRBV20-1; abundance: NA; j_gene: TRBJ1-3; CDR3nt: TGCAGTGCTAGGGAGGGAGGGATAGGCACCATATATTTT; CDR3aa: CSAREGGIGTIYF
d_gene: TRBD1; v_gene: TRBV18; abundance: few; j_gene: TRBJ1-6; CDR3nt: TGTGCCAGCTCACCCGGGACAGGGGGATATTCACCCCTCCACTTT; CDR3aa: CASSPGTGGYSPLHF
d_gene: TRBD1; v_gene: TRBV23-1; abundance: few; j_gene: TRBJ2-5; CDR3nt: TGCGCCAGCAGTCAAATGGGACAGAGATTCCAAGAGACCCAGTACTTC; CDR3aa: CASSQMGQRFQETQYF
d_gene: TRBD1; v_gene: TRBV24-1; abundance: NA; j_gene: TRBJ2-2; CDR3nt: TGTGCCACCAGCGGGGACAGCGCCACCGGGGAGCTGTTTTTT; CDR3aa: CATSGDSATGELFF
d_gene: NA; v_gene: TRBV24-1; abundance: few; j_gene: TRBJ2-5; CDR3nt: TGTGCCACCAGTGATAGACAAGAGACCCAGTACTTC; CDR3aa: CATSDRQETQYF
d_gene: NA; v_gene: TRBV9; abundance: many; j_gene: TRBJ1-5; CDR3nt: TGTGCCAGCAGCGTAGGTATTCGGGGCTATCAGCCCCAGCATTTT; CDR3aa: CASSVGIRGYQPQHF
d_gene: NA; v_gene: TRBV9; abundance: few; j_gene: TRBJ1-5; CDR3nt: TGTGCCAGCAGCGTAGATTCGGGGGTCAATCAGCCCCAGCATTTT; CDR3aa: CASSVDSGVNQPQHF
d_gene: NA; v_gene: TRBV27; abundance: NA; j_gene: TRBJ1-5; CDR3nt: TGTGCCAGCAGTTTACCAGGGAGAAATCAGCCCCAGCATTTT; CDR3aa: CASSLPGRNQPQHF
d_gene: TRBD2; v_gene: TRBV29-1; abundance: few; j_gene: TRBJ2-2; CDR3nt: TGCAGCGTTCGGGGACTAGCGGGAATAAACACCGGGGAGCTGTTTTTT; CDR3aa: CSVRGLAGINTGELFF
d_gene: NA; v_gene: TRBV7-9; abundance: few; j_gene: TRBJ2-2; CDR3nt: TGTGCCAGCAGCTTAGTTGGGCGCGGGGCGAACACCGGGGAGCTGTTTTTT; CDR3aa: CASSLVGRGANTGELFF
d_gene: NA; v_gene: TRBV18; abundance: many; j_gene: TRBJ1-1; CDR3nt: TGTGCCAGCTCACTTTACAGGGAGGTTTCTGAAGCTTTCTTT; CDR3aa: CASSLYREVSEAFF
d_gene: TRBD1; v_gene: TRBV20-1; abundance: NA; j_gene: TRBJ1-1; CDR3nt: TGCAGTGCTAGAGACCCACTTACAGGGGCCGGGACTGAAGCTTTCTTT; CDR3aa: CSARDPLTGAGTEAFF
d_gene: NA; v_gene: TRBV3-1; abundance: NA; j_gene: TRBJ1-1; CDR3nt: TGTGCCAGCAGCCAAGGCGGAACCGCGCTCATCTTT; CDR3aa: CASSQGGTALIF
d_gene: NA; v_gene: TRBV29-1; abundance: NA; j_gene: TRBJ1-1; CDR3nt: TGCAGCGTTGAACACCAGGGGGCTTTCTTT; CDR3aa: CSVEHQGAFF
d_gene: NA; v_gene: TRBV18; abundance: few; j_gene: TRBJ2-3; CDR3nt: TGTGCCAGCTCACCAGTGGGCCCGTCGCTCACAGATACGCAGTATTTT; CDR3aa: CASSPVGPSLTDTQYF
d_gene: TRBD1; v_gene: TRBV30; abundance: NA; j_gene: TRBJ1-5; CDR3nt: TGTGCCTGGAGCGGGACAGGGCCTTGGCCCCAGCATTTT; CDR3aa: CAWSGTGPWPQHF
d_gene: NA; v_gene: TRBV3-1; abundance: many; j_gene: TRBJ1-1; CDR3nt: TGTGCCAGCAGCCAAGATACAGGTGGCACTGAAGCTTTCTTT; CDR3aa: CASSQDTGGTEAFF
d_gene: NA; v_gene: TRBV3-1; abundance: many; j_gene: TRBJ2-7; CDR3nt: TGTGCCAGCAGCTCGGGGACCATCTACGAGCAGTACTTC; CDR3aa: CASSSGTIYEQYF
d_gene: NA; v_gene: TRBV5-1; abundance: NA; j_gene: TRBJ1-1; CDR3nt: TGCGCCAGCAGCTTGGTCGGGGCTGAGGTCGAAGCTTTCTTT; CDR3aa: CASSLVGAEVEAFF
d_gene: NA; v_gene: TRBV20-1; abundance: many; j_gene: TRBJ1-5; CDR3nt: TGCAGTGCCCTCAGGGGCAATCAGCCCCAGCATTTT; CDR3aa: CSALRGNQPQHF
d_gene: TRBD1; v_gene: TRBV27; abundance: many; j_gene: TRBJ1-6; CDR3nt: TGTGCCAGCAATACTCCGGGACAGGGGGCCTCACCCCTCCACTTT; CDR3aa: CASNTPGQGASPLHF
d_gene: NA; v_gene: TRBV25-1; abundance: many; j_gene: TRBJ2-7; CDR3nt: TGTGCCAGCAGTGAATACGTGGATTCCGAGCAGTACTTC; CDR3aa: CASSEYVDSEQYF
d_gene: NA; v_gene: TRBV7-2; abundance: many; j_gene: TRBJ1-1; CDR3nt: TGTGCCAGCAGCACCGAACAGGGACTGAACACTGAAGCTTTCTTT; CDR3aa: CASSTEQGLNTEAFF
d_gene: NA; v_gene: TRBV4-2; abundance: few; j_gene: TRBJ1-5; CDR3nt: TGTGCCAGCAGCCAAGGAATTAACACCTTAAATCAGCCCCAGCATTTT; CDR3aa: CASSQGINTLNQPQHF
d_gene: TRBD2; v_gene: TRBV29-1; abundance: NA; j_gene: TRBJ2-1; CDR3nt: TGCAGCGTTCGACTAGCGGACTACAATGAGCAGTTCTTC; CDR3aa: CSVRLADYNEQFF
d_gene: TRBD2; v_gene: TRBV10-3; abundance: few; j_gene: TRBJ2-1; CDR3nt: TGTGCCATCAGTCCCTCTATAGGGACTAGCGGGAGGGATAACTACAATGAGCAGTTCTTC; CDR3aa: CAISPSIGTSGRDNYNEQFF
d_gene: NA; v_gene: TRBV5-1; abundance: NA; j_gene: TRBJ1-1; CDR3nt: TGCGCCAGCAGCTTAGGGGGGGGCGTCACTGAAGCTTTCTTT; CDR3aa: CASSLGGGVTEAFF
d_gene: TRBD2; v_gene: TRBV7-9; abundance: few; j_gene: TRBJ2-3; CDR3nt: TGTGCCAGCAGCACTAGCGGCCAAAGCACAGATACGCAGTATTTT; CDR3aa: CASSTSGQSTDTQYF